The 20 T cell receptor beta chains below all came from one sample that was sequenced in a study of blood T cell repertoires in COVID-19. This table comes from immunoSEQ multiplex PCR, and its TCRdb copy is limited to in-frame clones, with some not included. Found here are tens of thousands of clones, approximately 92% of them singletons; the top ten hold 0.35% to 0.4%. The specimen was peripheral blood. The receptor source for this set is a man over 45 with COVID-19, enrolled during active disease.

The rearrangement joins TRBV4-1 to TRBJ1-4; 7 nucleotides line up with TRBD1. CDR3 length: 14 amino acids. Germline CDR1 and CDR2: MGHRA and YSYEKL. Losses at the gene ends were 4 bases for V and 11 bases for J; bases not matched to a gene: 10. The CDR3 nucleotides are TGCGCCAGCAGCCTAGTAGGGGGCGAAGGGAAACTGTTTTTT. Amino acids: CASSLVGGEGKLFF.

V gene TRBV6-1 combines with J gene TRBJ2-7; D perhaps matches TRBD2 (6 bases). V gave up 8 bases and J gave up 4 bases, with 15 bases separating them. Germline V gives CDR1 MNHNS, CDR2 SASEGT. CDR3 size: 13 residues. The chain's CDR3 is CASSDPGGYEQYF. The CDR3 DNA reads TGTGCCAGCTCGGATCCCGGGGGTTACGAGCAGTACTTC.

This chain's CDR3 is CASILLAGGNEQFF. DNA for the CDR3: TGCGCCAGCATTCTTCTGGCGGGAGGCAATGAGCAGTTCTTC. The gene calls are TRBV10-2 and TRBJ2-1, with 8 bases matching TRBD2. CDR1 and CDR2 from the germline V gene are WSHSY and SAAADI. Germline trimming cut 7 bases from V and 6 bases from J; bases unmatched to any gene: 8. The length of the CDR3 is 14 residues.

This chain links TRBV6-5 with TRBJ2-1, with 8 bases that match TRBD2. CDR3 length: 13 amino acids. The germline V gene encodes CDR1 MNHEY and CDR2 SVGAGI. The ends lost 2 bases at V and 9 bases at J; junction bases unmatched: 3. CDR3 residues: CASSYDREGEQFF. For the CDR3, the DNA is TGTGCCAGCAGTTACGATCGGGAGGGTGAGCAGTTCTTC.

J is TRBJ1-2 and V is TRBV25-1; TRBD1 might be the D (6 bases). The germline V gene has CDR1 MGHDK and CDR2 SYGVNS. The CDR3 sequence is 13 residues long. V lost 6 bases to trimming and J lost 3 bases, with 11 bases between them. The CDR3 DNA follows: TGTGCCAGCAGGGACAGAGAGGACTATGGCTACACCTTC. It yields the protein CASRDREDYGYTF.

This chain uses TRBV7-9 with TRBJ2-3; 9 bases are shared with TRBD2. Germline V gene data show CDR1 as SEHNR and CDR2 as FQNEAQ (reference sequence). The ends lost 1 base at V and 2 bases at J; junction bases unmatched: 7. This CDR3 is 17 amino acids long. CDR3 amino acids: CASSLVLAGGPTDTQYF. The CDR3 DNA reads TGTGCCAGCAGCTTAGTATTGGCGGGAGGGCCCACAGATACGCAGTATTTT.

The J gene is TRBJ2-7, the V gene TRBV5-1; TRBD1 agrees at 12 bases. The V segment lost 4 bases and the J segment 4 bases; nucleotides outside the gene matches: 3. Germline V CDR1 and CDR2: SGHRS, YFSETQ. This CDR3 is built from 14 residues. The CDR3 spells CASSAGQGAYEQYF. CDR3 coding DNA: TGCGCCAGCAGCGCGGGACAGGGGGCGTACGAGCAGTACTTC.

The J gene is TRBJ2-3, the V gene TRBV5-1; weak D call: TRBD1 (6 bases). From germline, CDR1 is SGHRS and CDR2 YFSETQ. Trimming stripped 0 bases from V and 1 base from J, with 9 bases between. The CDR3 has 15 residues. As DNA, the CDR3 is TGCGCCAGCAGCTTGGGAAACAGGGGCACAGATACGCAGTATTTT. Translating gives CASSLGNRGTDTQYF. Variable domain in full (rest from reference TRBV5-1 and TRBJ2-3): KAGVTQTPRYLIKTRGQQVTLSCSPISGHRSVSWYQQTPGQGLQFLFEYFSETQRNKGNFPGRFSGRQFSNSRSEMNVSTLELGDSALYLCASSLGNRGTDTQYFGPGTRLTVL.

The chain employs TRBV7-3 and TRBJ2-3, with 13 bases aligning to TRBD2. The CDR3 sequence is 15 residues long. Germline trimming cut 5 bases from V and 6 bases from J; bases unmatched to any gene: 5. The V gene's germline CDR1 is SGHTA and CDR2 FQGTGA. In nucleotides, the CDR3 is TGTGCCAGCAGCGCAGGACTAGCGGGAGCGGATACGCAGTATTTT. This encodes CASSAGLAGADTQYF.

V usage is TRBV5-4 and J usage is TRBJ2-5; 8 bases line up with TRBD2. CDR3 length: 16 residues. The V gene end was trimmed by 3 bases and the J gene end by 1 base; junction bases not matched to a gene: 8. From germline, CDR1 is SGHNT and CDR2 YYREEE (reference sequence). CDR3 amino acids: CASSSQIAGRQETQYF. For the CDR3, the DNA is TGTGCCAGCAGCTCTCAGATAGCGGGGCGCCAAGAGACCCAGTACTTC.

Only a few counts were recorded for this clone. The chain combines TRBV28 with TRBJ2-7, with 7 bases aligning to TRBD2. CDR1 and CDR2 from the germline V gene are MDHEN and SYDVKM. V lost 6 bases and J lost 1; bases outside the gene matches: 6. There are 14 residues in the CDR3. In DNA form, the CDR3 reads TGTGCCAGCAGGGAACTAGCGCCTTCCTACGAGCAGTACTTC. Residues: CASRELAPSYEQYF.

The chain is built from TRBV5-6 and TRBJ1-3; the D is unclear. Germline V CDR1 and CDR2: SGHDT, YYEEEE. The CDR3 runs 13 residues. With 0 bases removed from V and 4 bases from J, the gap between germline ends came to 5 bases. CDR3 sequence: CASSLVAGNTIYF. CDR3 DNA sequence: TGTGCCAGCAGCTTGGTAGCGGGAAACACCATATATTTT.

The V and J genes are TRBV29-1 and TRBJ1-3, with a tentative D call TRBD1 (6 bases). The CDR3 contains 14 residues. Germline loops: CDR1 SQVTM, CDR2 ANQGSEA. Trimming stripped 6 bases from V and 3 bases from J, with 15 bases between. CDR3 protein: CSVAQNRVGNTIYF. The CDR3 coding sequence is TGCAGCGTCGCTCAAAACAGGGTTGGAAACACCATATATTTT.

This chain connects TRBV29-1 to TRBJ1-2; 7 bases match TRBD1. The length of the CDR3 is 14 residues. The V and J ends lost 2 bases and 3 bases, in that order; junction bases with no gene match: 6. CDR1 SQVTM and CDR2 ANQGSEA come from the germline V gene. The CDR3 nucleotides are TGCAGCGTTGAACAGACAGGGCCATACTATGGCTACACCTTC. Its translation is CSVEQTGPYYGYTF.

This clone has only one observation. CDR3 sequence reads: CASSLVGNGNQPQHF. The CDR3 DNA follows: TGTGCCAGCAGCTTAGTCGGGAATGGCAATCAGCCCCAGCATTTT. The chain employs TRBV7-2 and TRBJ1-5, with no clear D. CDR1 SGHTA and CDR2 FQGNSA come from the germline V gene. This CDR3 has 15 amino acids. V was clipped by 1 base and J by 2 bases, with 9 bases between them.

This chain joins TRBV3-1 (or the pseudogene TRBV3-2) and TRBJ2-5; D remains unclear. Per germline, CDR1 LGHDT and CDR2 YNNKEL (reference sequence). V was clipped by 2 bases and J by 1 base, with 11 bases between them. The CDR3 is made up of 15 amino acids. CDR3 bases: TGTGCCAGCAGCCAACCTTATAGCAGCCAAGAGACCCAGTACTTC. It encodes CASSQPYSSQETQYF.

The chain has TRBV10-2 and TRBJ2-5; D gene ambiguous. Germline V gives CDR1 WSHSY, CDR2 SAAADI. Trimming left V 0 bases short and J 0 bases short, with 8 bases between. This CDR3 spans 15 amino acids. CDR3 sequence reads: CASSESITYQETQYF. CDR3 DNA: TGCGCCAGCAGTGAGTCGATTACATACCAAGAGACCCAGTACTTC.

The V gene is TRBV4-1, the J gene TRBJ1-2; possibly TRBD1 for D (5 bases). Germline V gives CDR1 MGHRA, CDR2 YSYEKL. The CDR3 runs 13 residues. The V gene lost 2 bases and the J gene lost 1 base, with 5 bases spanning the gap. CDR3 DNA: TGCGCCAGCAGCCAACAGGGTAACTATGGCTACACCTTC. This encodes CASSQQGNYGYTF.

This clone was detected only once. This CDR3 reads CASSHDGTTLYEQYF. CDR3 DNA sequence: TGCGCCAGCAGCCACGATGGGACTACACTCTACGAGCAGTACTTC. The chain combines TRBV4-1 with TRBJ2-7, with 7 bases matching TRBD2. Germline CDR1 is MGHRA and CDR2 is YSYEKL. The J segment lost 3 bases and the V segment lost 3 bases, leaving 8 bases of the junction unmatched. The CDR3 has 15 residues.

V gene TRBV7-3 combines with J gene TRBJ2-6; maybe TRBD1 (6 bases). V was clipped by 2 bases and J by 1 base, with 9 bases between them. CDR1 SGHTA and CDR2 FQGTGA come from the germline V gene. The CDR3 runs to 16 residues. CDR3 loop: CASSLFTGSGANVLTF. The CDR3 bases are TGTGCCAGCAGCTTATTCACAGGGTCTGGGGCCAACGTCCTGACTTTC. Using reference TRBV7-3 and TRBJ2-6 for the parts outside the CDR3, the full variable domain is GAGVSQTPSNKVTEKGKYVELRCDPISGHTALYWYRQSLGQGPEFLIYFQGTGAADDSGLPNDRFFAVRPEGSVSTLKIQRTERGDSAVYLCASSLFTGSGANVLTFGAGSRLTVL.